The 6 T cell receptor beta chains reported below all come from one sample, sequenced in a study of response to subunit inactivated influenza vaccine. One entry per CDR3 protein results from TCRdb running MiXCR on the RT-PCR reads. This repertoire shows approximately 300,000 distinct CDR3 sequences, 22% found once; its top ten account for over 9%. This specimen was PBMCs from blood, taken about 20 months after vaccination. The receptor source for this set is a man aged 50 to 69 who received an inactivated influenza vaccine.

V gene TRBV11-2 combines with J gene TRBJ2-7; 7 bases map to TRBD1. The CDR3 covers 15 residues. Trimming cost V 7 bases and J 2 bases; bases outside gene matches: 11. Per germline, CDR1 SGHAT and CDR2 FQNNGV. CDR3 amino acids: CASNPGRGSPYEQYF. The CDR3 coding sequence is TGTGCCAGCAATCCGGGCAGGGGGTCACCCTACGAGCAGTACTTC.

The J gene is TRBJ2-3, the V gene TRBV6-1; maybe TRBD2 (5 bases). This CDR3 spans 15 amino acids. Germline-derived CDR1 and CDR2 are MNHNS and SASEGT. V was shortened by 6 bases and J by 2 bases, with 15 bases between the two germline ends. The CDR3 coding sequence is TGTGCCAGCAGAGAGGGCTTCTACTCCACAGATACGCAGTATTTT. Its translation: CASREGFYSTDTQYF.

This clonotype was observed a handful of times. The chain employs TRBV4-3 and TRBJ1-2; D call uncertain. The germline V gene has CDR1 LGHNA and CDR2 YSLEER. The V end lost 6 bases, the J end lost 3 bases, and 8 bases lay between the germline ends. CDR3 length equals 12 residues. CDR3 region: CASRDGYYGYTF. The CDR3 DNA reads TGCGCCAGCAGGGACGGGTACTATGGCTACACCTTC.

This clonotype has only a few counts. The chain recombines TRBV7-9 with TRBJ1-6, with 7 bases aligning to TRBD1. The CDR3 runs 13 residues. Trimming at V came to 5 bases and at J to 9 bases, leaving 4 bases not matched to a gene. Germline V CDR1 and CDR2: SEHNR, FQNEAQ (reference sequence). The CDR3, as DNA: TGTGCCAGCAGCCAGTCAGGGGGTTCACCCCTCCACTTT. As protein: CASSQSGGSPLHF.

This chain links TRBV10-1 with TRBJ2-7, with 9 bases fitting TRBD1. The J segment lost 6 bases and the V segment lost 3 bases, leaving 9 bases of the junction unmatched. The CDR3 is 15 amino acids. Germline V gene data show CDR1 as WNHNN and CDR2 as SYGVQD (reference sequence). This chain's CDR3 is CASSDRDRVMVEQYF. CDR3 DNA: TGCGCCAGCAGTGATAGGGACAGGGTAATGGTCGAGCAGTACTTC.

This clonotype was found many times. The chain couples TRBV7-2 to TRBJ1-1; 7 bases line up with TRBD1. V was pared by 4 bases and J by 2 bases, with 4 bases of the junction left unmatched. Germline V gives CDR1 SGHTA, CDR2 FQGNSA. This CDR3 contains 14 residues. CDR3 nucleotide sequence: TGTGCCAGCAGCTGGGGACAGCTAAACACTGAAGCTTTCTTT. This gives the protein CASSWGQLNTEAFF.